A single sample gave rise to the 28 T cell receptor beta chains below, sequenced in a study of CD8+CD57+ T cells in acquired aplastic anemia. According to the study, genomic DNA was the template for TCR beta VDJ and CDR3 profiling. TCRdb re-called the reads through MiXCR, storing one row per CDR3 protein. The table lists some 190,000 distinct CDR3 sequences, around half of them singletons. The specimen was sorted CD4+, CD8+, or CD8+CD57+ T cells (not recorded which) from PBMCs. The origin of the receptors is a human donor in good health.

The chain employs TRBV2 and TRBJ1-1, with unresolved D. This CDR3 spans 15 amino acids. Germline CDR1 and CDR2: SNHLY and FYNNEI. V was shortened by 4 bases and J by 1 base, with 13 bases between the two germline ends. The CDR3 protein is CASSARRTSNTEAFF. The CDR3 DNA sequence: TGTGCCAGCAGTGCGCGTCGAACATCGAACACTGAAGCTTTCTTT.

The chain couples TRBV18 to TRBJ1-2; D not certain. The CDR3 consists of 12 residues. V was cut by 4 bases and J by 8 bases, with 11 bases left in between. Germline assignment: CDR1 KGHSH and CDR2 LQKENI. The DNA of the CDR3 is TGTGCCAGCTCACAGCCTCAGCAAGGCTACACCTTC. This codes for CASSQPQQGYTF.

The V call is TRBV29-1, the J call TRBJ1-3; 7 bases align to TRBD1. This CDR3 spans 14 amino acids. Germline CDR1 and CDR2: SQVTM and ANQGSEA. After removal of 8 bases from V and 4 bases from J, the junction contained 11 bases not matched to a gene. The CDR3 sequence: CSTNGQVGGNTIYF. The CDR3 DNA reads TGCAGCACAAACGGACAGGTGGGAGGAAACACCATATATTTT.

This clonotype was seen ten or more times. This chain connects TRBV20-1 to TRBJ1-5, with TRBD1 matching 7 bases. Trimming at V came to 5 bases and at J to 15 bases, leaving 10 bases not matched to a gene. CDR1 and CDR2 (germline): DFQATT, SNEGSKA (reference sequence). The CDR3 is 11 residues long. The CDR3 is CSARQDRQVHF. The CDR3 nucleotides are TGCAGTGCTCGGCAGGACAGGCAGGTGCATTTT.

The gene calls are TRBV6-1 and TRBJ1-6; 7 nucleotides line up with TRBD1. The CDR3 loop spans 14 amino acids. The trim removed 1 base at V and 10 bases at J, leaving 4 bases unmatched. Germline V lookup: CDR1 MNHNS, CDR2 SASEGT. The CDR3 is CASSEGQGSSPLHF. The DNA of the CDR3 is TGTGCCAGCAGTGAAGGACAGGGTTCGTCACCCCTCCACTTT.

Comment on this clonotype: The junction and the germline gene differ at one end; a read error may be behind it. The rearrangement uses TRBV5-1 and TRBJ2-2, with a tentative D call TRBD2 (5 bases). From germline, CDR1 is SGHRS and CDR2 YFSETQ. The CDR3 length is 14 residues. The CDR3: CASSLLNDTGELFF. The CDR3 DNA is TGCGCCAGCAGCTTGCTAAATGACACCGGGGAGCTGTTCTTT.

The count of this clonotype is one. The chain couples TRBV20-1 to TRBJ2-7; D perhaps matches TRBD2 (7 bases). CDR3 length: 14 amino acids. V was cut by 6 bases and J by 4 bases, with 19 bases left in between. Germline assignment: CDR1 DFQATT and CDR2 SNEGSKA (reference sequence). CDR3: CSAGGGESHYEQYF. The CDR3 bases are TGCAGTGCGGGAGGGGGGGAATCCCATTACGAGCAGTACTTC.

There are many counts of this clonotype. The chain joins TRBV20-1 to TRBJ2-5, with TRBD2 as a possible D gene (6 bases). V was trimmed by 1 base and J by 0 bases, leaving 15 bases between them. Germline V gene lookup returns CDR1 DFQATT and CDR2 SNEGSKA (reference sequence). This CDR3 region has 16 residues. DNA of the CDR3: TGCAGTGCTAGAGCCACAGAGGCTAGCGACCAAGAGACCCAGTACTTC. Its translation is CSARATEASDQETQYF.

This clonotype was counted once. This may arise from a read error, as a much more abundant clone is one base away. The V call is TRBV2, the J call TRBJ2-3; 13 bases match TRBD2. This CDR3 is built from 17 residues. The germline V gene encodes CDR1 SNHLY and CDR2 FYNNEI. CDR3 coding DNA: TGTGACAGCAGTCCGGGACTAGCGGGGCCTGGCACAGATACGCAGTATTTT. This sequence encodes CDSSPGLAGPGTDTQYF.

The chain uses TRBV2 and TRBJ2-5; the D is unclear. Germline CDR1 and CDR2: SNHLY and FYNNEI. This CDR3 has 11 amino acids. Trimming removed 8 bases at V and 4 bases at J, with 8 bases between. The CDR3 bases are TGTGCCAGCTTAGGACGAGAGACCCAGTACTTC. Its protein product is CASLGRETQYF.

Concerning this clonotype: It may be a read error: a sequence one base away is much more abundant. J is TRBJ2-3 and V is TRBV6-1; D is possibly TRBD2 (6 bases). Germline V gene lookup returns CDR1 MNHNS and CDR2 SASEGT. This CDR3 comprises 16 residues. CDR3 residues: CASNPWGVADTDPQYF. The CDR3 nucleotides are TGTGCCAGCAATCCTTGGGGGGTAGCGGACACAGATCCGCAGTATTTT.

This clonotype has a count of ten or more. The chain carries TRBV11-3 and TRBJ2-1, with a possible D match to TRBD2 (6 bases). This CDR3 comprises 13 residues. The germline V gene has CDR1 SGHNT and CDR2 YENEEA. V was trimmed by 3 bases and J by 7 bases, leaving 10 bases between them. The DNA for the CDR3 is TGTGCCAGCAGCTTGACTAGATTAAATGAGCAGTTCTTC. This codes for CASSLTRLNEQFF.

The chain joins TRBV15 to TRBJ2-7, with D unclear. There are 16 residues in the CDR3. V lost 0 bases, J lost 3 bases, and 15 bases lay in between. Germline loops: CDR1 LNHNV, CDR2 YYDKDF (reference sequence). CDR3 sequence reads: CATSRDLSAYHYEQYF. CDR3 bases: TGTGCCACCAGCAGAGACCTGTCGGCGTACCACTACGAGCAGTACTTC. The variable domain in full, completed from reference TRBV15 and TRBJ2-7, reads DAMVIQNPRYQVTQFGKPVTLSCSQTLNHNVMYWYQQKSSQAPKLLFHYYDKDFNNEADTPDNFQSRRPNTSFCFLDIRSPGLGDTAMYLCATSRDLSAYHYEQYFGPGTRLTVT.

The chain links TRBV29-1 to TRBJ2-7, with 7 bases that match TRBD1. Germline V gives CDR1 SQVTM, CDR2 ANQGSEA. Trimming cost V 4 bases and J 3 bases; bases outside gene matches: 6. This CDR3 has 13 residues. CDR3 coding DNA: TGCAGCGTTGCCCCGGGACAGAACTACGAGCAGTACTTC. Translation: CSVAPGQNYEQYF.

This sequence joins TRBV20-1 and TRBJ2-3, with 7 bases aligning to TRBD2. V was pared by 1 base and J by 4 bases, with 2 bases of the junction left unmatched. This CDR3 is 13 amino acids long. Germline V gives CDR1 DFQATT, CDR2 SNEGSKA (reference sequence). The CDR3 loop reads CSARVGGADTQYF. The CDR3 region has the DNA TGCAGTGCTAGAGTGGGGGGGGCAGATACGCAGTATTTT.

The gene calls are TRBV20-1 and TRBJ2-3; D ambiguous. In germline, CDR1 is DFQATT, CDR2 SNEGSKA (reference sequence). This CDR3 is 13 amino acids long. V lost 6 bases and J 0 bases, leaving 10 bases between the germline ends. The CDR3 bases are TGCAGTGCCCCGACGGTTAGCACAGATACGCAGTATTTT. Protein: CSAPTVSTDTQYF.

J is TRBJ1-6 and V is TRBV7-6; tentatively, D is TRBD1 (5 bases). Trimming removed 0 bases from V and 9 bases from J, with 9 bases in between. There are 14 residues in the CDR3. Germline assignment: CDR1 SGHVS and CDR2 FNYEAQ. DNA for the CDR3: TGTGCCAGCAGCTTAGCGCAAAGGGGTTCACCCCTCCACTTT. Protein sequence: CASSLAQRGSPLHF.

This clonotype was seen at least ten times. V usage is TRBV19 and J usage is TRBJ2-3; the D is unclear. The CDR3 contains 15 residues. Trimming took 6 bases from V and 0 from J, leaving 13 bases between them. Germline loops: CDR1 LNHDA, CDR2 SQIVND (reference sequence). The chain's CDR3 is CASRLGGSSTDTQYF. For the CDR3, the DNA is TGTGCCAGTAGGTTGGGCGGCTCTAGCACAGATACGCAGTATTTT. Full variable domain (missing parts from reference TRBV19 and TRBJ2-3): DGGITQSPKYLFRKEGQNVTLSCEQNLNHDAMYWYRQDPGQGLRLIYYSQIVNDFQKGDIAEGYSVSREKKESFPLTVTSAQKNPTAFYLCASRLGGSSTDTQYFGPGTRLTVL.

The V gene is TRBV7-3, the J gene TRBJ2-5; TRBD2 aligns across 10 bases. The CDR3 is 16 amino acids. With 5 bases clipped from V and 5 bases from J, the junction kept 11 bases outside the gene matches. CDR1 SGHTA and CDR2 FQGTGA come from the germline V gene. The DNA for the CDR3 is TGTGCCAGCAGCACACATTCTAGCGGGAGTGGGGAGACCCAGTACTTC. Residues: CASSTHSSGSGETQYF.

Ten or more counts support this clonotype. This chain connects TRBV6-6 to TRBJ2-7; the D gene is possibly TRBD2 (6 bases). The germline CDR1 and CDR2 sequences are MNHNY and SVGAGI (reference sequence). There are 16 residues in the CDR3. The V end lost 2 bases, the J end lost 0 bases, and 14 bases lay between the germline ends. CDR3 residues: CASSYRAGPSSYEQYF. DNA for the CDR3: TGTGCCAGCAGTTACCGGGCGGGACCCAGCTCCTACGAGCAGTACTTC.

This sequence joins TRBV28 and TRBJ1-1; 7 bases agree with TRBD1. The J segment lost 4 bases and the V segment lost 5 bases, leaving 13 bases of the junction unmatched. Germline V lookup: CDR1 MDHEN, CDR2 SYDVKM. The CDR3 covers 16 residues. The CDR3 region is CASSPIHRDSGTEAFF. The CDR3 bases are TGTGCCAGCAGTCCTATTCACCGGGACAGTGGCACTGAAGCTTTCTTT.

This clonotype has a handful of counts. The CDR3 sequence is CASSHLVFGQGMYF. The CDR3 coding sequence is TGTGCCAGCAGCCACCTTGTTTTCGGACAGGGGATGTACTTC. The chain links TRBV3-1 to TRBJ2-5; 9 nucleotides align to TRBD1. Germline CDR1 reads LGHDT; CDR2 reads YNNKEL (reference sequence). The CDR3 loop spans 14 amino acids. Trimming removed 3 bases from V and 13 bases from J; junction bases left unmatched: 12.

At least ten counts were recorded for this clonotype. CDR3 region: CASSGGQDNQPQHF. Written as DNA, the CDR3 is TGTGCCAGCAGTGGCGGACAGGACAATCAGCCCCAGCATTTT. The chain is built from TRBV25-1 and TRBJ1-5; 7 nucleotides agree with TRBD1. This CDR3 spans 14 amino acids. The junction had 3 bases not matched to a gene; V was cut back by 4 bases and J by 3 bases. Germline CDR1 reads MGHDK; CDR2 reads SYGVNS.

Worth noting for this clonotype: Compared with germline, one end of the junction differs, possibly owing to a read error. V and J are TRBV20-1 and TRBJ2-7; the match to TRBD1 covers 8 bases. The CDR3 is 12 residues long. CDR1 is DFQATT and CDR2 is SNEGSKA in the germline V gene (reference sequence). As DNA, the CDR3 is TGCAGTACTAGGGACAGGATCTACGAGCAGTACTTC. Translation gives CSTRDRIYEQYF.

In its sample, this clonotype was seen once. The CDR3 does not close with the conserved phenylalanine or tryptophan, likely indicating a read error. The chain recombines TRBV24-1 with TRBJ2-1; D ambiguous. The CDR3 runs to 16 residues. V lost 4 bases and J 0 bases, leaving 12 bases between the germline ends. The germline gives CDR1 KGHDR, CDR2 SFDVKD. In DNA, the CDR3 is TGTGCCACCAGTGACCAAAGCAGGAGCTCCTACAATGAGCAGTTCTCC. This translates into CATSDQSRSSYNEQFS.

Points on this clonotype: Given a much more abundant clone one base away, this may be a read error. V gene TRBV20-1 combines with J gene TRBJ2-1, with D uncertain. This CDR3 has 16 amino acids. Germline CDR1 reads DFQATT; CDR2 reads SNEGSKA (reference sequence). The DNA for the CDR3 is TGCGGTGCTAGAGATCGGAAAGCGCGTTCCTACAATGAGCAGTTCTTC. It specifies CGARDRKARSYNEQFF.

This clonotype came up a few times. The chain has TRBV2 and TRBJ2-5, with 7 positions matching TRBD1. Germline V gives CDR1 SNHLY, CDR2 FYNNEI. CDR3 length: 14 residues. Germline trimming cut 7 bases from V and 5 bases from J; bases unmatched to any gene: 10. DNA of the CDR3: TGTGCCAGCAAAACTTACAGGGGCGGGGAGACCCAGTACTTC. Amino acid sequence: CASKTYRGGETQYF. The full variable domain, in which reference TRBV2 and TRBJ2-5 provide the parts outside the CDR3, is EPEVTQTPSHQVTQMGQEVILRCVPISNHLYFYWYRQILGQKVEFLVSFYNNEISEKSEIFDDQFSVERPDGSNFTLKIRSTKLEDSAMYFCASKTYRGGETQYFGPGTRLLVL.

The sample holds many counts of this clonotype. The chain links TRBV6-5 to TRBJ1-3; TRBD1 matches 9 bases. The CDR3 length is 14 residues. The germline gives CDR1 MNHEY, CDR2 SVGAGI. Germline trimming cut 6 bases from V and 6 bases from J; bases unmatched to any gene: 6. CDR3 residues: CASSYTGGTNTIYF. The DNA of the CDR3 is TGTGCCAGCAGCTACACAGGGGGCACAAACACCATATATTTT.